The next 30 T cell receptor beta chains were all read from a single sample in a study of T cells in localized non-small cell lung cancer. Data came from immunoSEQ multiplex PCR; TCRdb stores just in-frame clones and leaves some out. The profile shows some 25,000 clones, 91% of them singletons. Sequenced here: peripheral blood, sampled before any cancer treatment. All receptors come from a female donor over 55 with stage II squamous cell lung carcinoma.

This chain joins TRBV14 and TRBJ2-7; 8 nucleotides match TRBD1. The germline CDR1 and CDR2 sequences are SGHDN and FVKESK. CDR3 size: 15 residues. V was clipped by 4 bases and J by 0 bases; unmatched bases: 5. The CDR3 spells CASSRRQGSSYEQYF. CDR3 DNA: TGTGCCAGCAGCCGTCGACAGGGGAGCTCCTACGAGCAGTACTTC.

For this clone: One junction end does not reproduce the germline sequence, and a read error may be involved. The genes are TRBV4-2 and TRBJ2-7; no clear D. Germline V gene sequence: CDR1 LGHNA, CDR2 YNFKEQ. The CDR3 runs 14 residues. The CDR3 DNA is TGTGCCAGCAGCCAGACCCTGGACGGCTACGGGCAGTACTTC. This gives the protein CASSQTLDGYGQYF.

The DNA for the CDR3 is TGTGCCAGCAGTGGGAACGGGATGGAAGATACGCAGTATTTT. It specifies CASSGNGMEDTQYF. The chain uses TRBV2 and TRBJ2-3, with D possibly matching TRBD2 (5 bases). This CDR3 is 14 amino acids long. Per germline, CDR1 SNHLY and CDR2 FYNNEI. V lost 4 bases and J 5 bases, leaving 13 bases between the germline ends.

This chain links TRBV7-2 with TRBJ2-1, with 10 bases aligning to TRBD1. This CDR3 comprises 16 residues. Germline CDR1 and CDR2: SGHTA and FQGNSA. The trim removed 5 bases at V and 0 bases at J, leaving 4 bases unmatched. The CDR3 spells CASSRDRGGSYNEQFF. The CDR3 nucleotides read TGTGCCAGCAGCCGGGACAGGGGAGGCTCCTACAATGAGCAGTTCTTC.

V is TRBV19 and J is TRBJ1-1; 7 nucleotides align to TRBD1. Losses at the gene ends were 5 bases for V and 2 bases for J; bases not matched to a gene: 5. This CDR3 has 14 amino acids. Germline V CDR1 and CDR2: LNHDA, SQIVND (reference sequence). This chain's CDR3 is CASSLGTDNTEAFF. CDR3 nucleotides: TGTGCCAGTAGTTTAGGGACAGATAACACTGAAGCTTTCTTT.

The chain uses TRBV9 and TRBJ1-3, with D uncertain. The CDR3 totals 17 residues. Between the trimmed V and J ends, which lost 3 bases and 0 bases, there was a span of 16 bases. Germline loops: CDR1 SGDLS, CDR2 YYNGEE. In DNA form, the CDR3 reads TGTGCCAGCAGCGCAGACGTGTCCCCCAACTCTGGAAACACCATATATTTT. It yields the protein CASSADVSPNSGNTIYF.

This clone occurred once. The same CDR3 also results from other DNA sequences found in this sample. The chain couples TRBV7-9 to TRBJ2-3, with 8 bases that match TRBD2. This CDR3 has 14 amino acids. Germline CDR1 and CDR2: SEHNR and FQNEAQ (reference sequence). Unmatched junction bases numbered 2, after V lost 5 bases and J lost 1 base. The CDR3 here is CASSLTSGTDTQYF. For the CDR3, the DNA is TGTGCCAGCAGCCTGACTAGCGGCACAGATACGCAGTATTTT.

DNA for the CDR3: TGTGCCAGCAGCTTGAAGGAGCGTTCAAACTCTGGAAACACCATATATTTT. This encodes CASSLKERSNSGNTIYF. The chain joins TRBV5-5 to TRBJ1-3; D ambiguous. From germline, CDR1 is SGHKS and CDR2 YYEKEE (reference sequence). The CDR3 has 17 amino acids. V gave up 1 base and J gave up 0 bases, with 14 bases separating them.

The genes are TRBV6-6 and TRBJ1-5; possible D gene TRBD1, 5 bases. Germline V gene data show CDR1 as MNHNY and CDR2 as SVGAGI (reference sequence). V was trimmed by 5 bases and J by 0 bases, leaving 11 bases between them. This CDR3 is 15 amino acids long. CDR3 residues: CASSLWGDSNQPQHF. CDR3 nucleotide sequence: TGTGCCAGCAGTCTTTGGGGGGATAGCAATCAGCCCCAGCATTTT.

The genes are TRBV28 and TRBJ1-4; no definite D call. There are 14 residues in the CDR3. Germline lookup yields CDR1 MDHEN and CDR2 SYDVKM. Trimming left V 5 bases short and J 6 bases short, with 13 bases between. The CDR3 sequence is CASSGGSWYEKLFF. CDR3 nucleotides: TGTGCCAGCAGTGGAGGGAGTTGGTATGAAAAACTGTTTTTT.

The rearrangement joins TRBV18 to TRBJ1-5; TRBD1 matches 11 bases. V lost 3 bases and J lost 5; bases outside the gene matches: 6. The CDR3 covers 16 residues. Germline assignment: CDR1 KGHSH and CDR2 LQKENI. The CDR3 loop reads CASSPGTGGRDQPQHF. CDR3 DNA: TGTGCCAGCTCACCCGGGACAGGGGGTAGGGATCAGCCCCAGCATTTT.

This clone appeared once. The CDR3 loop is CATSRQQGAAEAFF. The DNA of the CDR3 is TGTGCCACCAGCAGACAACAGGGGGCGGCTGAAGCTTTCTTT. V and J are TRBV15 and TRBJ1-1; 9 nucleotides match TRBD1. The CDR3 runs 14 residues. Germline V gene data show CDR1 as LNHNV and CDR2 as YYDKDF (reference sequence). V dropped 2 bases and J dropped 6; count of bases not matched to a gene: 4.

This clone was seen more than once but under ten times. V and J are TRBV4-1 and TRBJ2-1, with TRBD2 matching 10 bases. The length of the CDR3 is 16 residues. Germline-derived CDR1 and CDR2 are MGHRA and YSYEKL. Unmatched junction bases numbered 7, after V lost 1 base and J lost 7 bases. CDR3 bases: TGCGCCAGCAGCCAAGGGCGAGCGGGAGGGTGGAATGAGCAGTTCTTC. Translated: CASSQGRAGGWNEQFF.

DNA for the CDR3: TGTGCCTGGAGTGTGGGCAGCTATAATCAGCCCCAGCATTTT. This encodes CAWSVGSYNQPQHF. J is TRBJ1-5 and V is TRBV30, with D unresolved. Germline-derived CDR1 and CDR2 are GTSNPN and SVGIG (reference sequence). V dropped 0 bases and J dropped 4 bases, with 10 bases sitting between them. CDR3 length: 14 amino acids.

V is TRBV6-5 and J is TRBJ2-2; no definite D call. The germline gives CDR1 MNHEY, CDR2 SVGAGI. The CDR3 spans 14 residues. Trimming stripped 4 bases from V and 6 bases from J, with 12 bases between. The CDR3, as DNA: TGTGCCAGCAGTTTCTTTGTCTCGGCCGGGGAGCTGTTTTTT. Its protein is CASSFFVSAGELFF.

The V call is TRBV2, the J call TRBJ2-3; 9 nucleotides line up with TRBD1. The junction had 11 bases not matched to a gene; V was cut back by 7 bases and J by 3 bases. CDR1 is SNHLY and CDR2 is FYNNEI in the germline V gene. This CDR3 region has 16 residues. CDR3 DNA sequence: TGTGCCAGCAATCACCCGGGACAGGGTTATACAGATACGCAGTATTTT. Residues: CASNHPGQGYTDTQYF.

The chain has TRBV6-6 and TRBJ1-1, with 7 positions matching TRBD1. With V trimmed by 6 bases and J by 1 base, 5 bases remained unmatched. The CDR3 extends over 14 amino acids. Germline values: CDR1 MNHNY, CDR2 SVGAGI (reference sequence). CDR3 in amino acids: CASRKTGRNTEAFF. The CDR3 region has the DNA TGTGCCAGCAGGAAGACAGGGCGGAACACTGAAGCTTTCTTT.

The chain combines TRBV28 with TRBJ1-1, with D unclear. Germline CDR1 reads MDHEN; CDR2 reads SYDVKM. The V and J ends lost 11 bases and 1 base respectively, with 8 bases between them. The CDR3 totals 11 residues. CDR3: CACGRNTEAFF. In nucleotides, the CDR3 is TGTGCCTGCGGACGGAACACTGAAGCTTTCTTT.

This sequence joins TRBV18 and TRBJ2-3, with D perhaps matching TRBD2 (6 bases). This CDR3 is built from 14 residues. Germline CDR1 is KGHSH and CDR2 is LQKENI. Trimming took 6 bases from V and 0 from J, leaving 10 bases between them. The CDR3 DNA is TGTGCCAGCTCGCATAGCGGTAGCACAGATACGCAGTATTTT. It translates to CASSHSGSTDTQYF.

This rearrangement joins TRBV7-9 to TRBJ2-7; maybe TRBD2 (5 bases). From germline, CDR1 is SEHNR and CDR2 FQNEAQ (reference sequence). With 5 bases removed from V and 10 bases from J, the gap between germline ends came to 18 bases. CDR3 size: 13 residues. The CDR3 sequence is CASSDPVRSGQYF. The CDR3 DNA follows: TGTGCCAGCAGCGACCCTGTAAGGTCGGGACAGTACTTC.

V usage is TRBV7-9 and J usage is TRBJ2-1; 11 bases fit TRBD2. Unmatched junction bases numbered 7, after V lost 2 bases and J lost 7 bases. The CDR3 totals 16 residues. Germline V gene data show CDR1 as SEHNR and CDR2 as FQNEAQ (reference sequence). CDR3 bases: TGTGCCAGCAGCTTATCCCCACTAGCGGGGGCTAATGAGCAGTTCTTC. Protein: CASSLSPLAGANEQFF.

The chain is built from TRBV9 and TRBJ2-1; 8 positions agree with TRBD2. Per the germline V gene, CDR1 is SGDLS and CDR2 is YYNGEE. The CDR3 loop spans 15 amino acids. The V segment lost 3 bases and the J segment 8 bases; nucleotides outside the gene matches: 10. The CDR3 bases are TGTGCCAGCAGCGCGGTCGGTAGCGGGGACTATGAGCAGTTCTTC. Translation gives CASSAVGSGDYEQFF.

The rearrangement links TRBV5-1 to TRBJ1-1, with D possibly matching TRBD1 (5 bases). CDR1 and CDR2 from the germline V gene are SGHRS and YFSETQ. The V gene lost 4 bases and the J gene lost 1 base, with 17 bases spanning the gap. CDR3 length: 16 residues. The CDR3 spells CASSPGSGRQNTEAFF. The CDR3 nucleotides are TGCGCCAGCAGCCCCGGGTCAGGGCGACAGAACACTGAAGCTTTCTTT.

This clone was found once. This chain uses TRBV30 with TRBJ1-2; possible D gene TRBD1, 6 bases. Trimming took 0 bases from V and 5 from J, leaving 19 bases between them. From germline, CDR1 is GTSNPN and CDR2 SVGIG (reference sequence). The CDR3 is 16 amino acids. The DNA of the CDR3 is TGTGCCTGGAGTGTAGTTGTCGGGACAACTTTTTATGGCTACACCTTC. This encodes CAWSVVVGTTFYGYTF.

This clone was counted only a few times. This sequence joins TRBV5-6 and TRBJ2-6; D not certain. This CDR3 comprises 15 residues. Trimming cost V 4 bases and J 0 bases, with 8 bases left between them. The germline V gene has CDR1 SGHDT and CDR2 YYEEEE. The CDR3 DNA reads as TGTGCCAGCAGCCGCCGTGGCTCTGGGGCCAACGTCCTGACTTTC. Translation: CASSRRGSGANVLTF.

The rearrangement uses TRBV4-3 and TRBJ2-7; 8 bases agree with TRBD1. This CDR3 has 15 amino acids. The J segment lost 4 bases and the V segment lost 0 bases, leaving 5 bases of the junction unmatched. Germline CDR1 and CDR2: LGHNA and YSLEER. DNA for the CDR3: TGCGCCAGCAGCCAAGATGCAGGGGGCGAGTACGAGCAGTACTTC. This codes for CASSQDAGGEYEQYF.

The CDR3 sequence is CASSSTGSISQPQHF. For the CDR3, the DNA is TGTGCCAGCAGCTCGACAGGATCAATAAGTCAACCCCAGCATTTT. The gene calls are TRBV6-1 and TRBJ1-5; TRBD1 might be the D (6 bases). CDR3 length equals 15 residues. The V gene lost 6 bases and the J gene lost 10 bases, with 22 bases spanning the gap. Germline V gene sequence: CDR1 MNHNS, CDR2 SASEGT.

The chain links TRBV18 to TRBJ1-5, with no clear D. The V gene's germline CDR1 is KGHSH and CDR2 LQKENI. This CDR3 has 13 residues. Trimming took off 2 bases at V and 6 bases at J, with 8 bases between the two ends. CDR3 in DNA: TGTGCCAGCTCACCAAGGTGGGGTCAGCCCCAGCATTTT. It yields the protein CASSPRWGQPQHF. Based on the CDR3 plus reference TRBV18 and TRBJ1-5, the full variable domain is NAGVMQNPRHLVRRRGQEARLRCSPMKGHSHVYWYRQLPEEGLKFMVYLQKENIIDESGMPKERFSAEFPKEGPSILRIQQVVRGDSAAYFCASSPRWGQPQHFGDGTRLSIL.

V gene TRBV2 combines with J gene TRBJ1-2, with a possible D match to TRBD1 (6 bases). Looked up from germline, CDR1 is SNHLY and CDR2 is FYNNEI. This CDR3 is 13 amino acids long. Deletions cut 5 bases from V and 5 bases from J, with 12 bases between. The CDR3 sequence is CASSTDRQYGYTF. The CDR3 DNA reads TGTGCCAGCAGTACCGACAGGCAATATGGCTACACCTTC.

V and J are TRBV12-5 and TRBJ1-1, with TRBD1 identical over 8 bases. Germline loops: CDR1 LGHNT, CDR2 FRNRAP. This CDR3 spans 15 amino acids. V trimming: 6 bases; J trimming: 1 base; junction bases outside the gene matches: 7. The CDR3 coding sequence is TGTGCTAGTGGGTTATACAGGGGGAGGAACACTGAAGCTTTCTTT. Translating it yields CASGLYRGRNTEAFF.